This T cell receptor beta chain was recorded in a study of post-analysis software for immune sequencing data. Study in general: The study covered relapsing-remitting, secondary progressive and progressive-relapsing courses of multiple sclerosis. Whole-study findings and limits: Multiple sclerosis was associated with a significant reduction in normalized Chao1 diversity relative to controls. TRBV segments more frequent in patients than in controls numbered roughly 5 and included TRBV5-6, TRBV5-1 and TRBV20-1.

Germline CDR1 and CDR2: SGHRS and YFSETQ. V was cut by 2 bases and J by 0 bases, with 11 bases left in between. The CDR3 totals 15 residues. With regard to this clonotype: Its specificity is not known.

cDNA libraries for TCR beta contained unique molecular identifiers. Each batch of about 0.85 to 10 million T cells produced 500,000 to 600,000 cDNA molecules. TCRdb analysed the PCR reads with MiXCR anew, one entry per CDR3 protein. The table lists under 650,000 distinct CDR3 sequences, 40% to 50% of them singletons, with 1.5% to 2% in the top ten. The receptor was isolated from a girl between 10 and 17 years old with multiple sclerosis. The chain joins TRBV5-1 to TRBJ1-2; perhaps TRBD1 as D (5 bases). Material: blood. CDR3 DNA sequence: TGCGCCAGCAGCTTCGACGGGACGGCTAACTATGGCTACACCTTC. The encoded protein is CASSFDGTANYGYTF.